This TCR beta chain is from a study of beta chain features in type 1 diabetes. On the study more broadly: Taken together, all samples contributed roughly 100 million examined sorted cells. General study points: There was a moderate but significant shortening of TCRB CDR3s in all four CD4+ subsets of Type 1 diabetes patients.

In total, each donor contributed a single heparinised blood draw that averaged roughly 110 mL. Of note for this clone: Its antigen is not known.

The authors reverse transcribed all of the isolated RNA, so sequencing captured expressed TCRB transcripts. Generated by immunoSEQ multiplex PCR, the TCRdb table keeps only in-frame clones and is missing some. The profile shows under 250,000 clones, over 11% of them singletons. Germline values: CDR1 SEHNR, CDR2 FQNEAQ (reference sequence). The CDR3 is 15 residues long. V was shortened by 5 bases and J by 7 bases, with 18 bases between the two germline ends. The chain carries TRBV7-9 and TRBJ2-1; a weak D match, TRBD2 (6 bases). What was sequenced was naive CD4+ T cells from blood. This clonotype was obtained from a man aged 30-40 years with type 1 diabetes. The CDR3 sequence: CASSPTGDRRNEQFF. CDR3 nucleotide sequence: TGTGCCAGCAGCCCCACGGGGGACCGTAGAAATGAGCAGTTCTTC.